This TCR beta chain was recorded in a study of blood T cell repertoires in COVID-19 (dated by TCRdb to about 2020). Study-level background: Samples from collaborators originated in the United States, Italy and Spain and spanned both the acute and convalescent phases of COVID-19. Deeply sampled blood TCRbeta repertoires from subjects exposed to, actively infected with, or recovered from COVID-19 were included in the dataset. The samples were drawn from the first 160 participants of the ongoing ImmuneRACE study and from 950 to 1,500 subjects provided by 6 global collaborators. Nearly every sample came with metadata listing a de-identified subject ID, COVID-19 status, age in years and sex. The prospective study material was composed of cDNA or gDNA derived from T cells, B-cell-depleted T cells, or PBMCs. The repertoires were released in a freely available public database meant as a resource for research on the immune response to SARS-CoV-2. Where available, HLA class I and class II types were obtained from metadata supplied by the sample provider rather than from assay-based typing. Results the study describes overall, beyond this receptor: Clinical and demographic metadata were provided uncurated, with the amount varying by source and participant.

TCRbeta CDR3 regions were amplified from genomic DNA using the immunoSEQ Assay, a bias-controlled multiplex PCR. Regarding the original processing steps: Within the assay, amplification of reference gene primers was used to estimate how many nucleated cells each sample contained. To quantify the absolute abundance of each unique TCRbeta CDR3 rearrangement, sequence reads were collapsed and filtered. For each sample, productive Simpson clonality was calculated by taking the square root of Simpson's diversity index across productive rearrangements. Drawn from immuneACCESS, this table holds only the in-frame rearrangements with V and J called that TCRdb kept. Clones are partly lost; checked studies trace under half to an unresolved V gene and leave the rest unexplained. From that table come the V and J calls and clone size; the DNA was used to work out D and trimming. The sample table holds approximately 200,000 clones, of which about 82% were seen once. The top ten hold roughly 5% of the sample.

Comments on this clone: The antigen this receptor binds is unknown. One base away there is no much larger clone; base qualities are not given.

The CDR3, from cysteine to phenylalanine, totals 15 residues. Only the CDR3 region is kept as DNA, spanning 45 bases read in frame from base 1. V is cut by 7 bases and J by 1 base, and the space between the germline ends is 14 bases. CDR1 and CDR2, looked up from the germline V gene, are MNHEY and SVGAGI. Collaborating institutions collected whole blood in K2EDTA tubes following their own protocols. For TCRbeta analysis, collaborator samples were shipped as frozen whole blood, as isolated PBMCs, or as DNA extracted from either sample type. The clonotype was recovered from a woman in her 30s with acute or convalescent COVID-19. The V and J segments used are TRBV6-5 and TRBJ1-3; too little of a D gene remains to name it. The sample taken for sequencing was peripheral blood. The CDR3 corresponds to CASTREESSGNTIYF. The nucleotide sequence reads TGTGCCAGCACCCGAGAGGAGAGTTCTGGAAACACCATATATTTT.